The 2 T cell receptor beta chains below were found in one sample sequenced in a study of blood T cell repertoires in COVID-19. Some clones are missing from TCRdb's copy, which holds only in-frame ones; the method was immunoSEQ multiplex PCR. The sample carries about 44,000 clones, about 90% recorded once. The source material was peripheral blood. Receptor source: a woman aged 80 or over in a cohort sampled during active or convalescent COVID-19.

V is TRBV6-6 and J is TRBJ1-5, with 7 bases fitting TRBD1. The germline CDR1 and CDR2 sequences are MNHNY and SVGAGI (reference sequence). The CDR3 extends over 14 amino acids. V lost 5 bases and J lost 3; bases outside the gene matches: 4. The CDR3 nucleotides read TGTGCCAGCAGTACGACAGGGTTCAATCAGCCCCAGCATTTT. Protein product: CASSTTGFNQPQHF.

The genes are TRBV27 and TRBJ2-1; tentative D call: TRBD2 (7 bases). The CDR3 loop spans 14 amino acids. CDR1 is MNHEY, CDR2 SMNVEV, per germline (reference sequence). Deletions cut 6 bases from V and 9 bases from J, with 18 bases between. The CDR3 spells CASRMGGARSEQFF. The CDR3 DNA reads TGTGCCAGCAGGATGGGGGGGGCACGGAGTGAGCAGTTCTTC.